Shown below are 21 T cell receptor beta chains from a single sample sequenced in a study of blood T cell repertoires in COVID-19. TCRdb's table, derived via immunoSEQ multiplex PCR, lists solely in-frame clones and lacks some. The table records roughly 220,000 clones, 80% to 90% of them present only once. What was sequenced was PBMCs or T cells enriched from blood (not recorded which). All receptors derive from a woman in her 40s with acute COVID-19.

Here the CDR3 DNA reads TGTGCCAGCAGCTTATCTAGCGGGGCCACCGGGGAGCTGTTTTTT. Its translation: CASSLSSGATGELFF. This sequence joins TRBV11-3 and TRBJ2-2, with 9 bases matching TRBD2. The CDR3 length is 15 residues. Trimming at V came to 2 bases and at J to 4 bases, leaving 2 bases not matched to a gene. CDR1 and CDR2 (germline): SGHNT, YENEEA.

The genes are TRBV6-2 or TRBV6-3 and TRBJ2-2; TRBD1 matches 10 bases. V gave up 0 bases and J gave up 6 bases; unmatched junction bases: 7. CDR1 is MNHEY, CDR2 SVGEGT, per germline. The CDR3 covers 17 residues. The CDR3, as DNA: TGTGCCAGCAGTTACTCTTTTTACGGGACAGGGGCCGGGGAGCTGTTTTTT. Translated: CASSYSFYGTGAGELFF.

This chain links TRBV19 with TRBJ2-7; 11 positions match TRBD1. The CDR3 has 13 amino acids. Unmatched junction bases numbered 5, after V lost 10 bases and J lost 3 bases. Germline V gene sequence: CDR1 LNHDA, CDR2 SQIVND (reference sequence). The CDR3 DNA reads TGTGCCACTCGCGGGACAGGGGGCTACGAGCAGTACTTC. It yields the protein CATRGTGGYEQYF.

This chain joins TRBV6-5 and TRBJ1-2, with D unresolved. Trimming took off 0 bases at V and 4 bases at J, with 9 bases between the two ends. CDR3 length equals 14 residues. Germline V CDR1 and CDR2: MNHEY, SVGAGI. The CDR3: CASSYSQLGYGYTF. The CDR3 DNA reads TGTGCCAGCAGTTACTCCCAGCTAGGCTATGGCTACACCTTC.

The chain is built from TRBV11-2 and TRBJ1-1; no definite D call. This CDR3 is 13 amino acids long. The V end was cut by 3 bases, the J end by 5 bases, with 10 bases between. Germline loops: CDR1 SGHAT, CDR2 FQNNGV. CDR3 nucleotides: TGTGCCAGCAGCTTTACAGTTTTGACTGAAGCTTTCTTT. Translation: CASSFTVLTEAFF.

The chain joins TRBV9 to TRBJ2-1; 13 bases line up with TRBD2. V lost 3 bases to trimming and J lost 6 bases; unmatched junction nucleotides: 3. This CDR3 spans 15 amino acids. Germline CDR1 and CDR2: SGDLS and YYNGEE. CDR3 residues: CASSETSGRTNEQFF. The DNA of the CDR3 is TGTGCCAGCAGCGAGACTAGCGGGAGGACCAATGAGCAGTTCTTC. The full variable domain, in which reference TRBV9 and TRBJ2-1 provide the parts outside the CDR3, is DSGVTQTPKHLITATGQRVTLRCSPRSGDLSVYWYQQSLDQGLQFLIQYYNGEERAKGNILERFSAQQFPDLHSELNLSSLELGDSALYFCASSETSGRTNEQFFGPGTRLTVL.

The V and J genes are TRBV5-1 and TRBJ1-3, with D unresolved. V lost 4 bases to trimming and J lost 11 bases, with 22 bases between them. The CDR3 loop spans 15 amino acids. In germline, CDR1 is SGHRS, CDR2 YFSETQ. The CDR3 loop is CASSPGSLDYQAIYF. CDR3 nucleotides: TGCGCCAGCAGCCCGGGATCTTTAGATTATCAGGCCATATATTTT.

CDR3 nucleotides: TGTGCCAGCAGCGCCGTAGCGGGAGGGAGAACCGGGGAGCTGTTTTTT. Its protein is CASSAVAGGRTGELFF. The rearrangement joins TRBV9 to TRBJ2-2; 11 bases are shared with TRBD2. In germline, CDR1 is SGDLS, CDR2 YYNGEE. V was pared by 3 bases and J by 5 bases, with 6 bases of the junction left unmatched. This CDR3 region has 16 residues.

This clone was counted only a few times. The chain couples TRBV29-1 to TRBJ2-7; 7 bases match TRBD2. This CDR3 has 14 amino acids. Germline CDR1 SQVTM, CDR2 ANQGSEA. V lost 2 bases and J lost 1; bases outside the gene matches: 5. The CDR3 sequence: CSVELRGRSYEQYF. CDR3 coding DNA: TGCAGCGTTGAACTCCGCGGGAGATCCTACGAGCAGTACTTC.

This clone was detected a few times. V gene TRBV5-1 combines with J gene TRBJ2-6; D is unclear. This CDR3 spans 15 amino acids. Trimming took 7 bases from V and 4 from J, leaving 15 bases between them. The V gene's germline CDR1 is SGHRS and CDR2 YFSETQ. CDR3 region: CASSSGSYGANVLTF. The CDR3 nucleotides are TGCGCCAGCTCTTCGGGTTCTTACGGGGCCAACGTCCTGACTTTC.

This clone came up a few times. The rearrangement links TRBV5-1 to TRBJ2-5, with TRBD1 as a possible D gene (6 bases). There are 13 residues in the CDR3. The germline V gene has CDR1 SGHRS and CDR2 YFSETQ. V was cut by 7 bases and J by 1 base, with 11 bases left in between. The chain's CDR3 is CASRQELQETQYF. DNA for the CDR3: TGCGCCAGCCGACAGGAACTCCAAGAGACCCAGTACTTC.

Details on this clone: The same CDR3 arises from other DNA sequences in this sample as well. The DNA of the CDR3 is TGTGCCAGCTCACCGGGCAGGACAGGGACTGAAGCTTTCTTT. This encodes CASSPGRTGTEAFF. The rearrangement links TRBV18 to TRBJ1-1; 8 bases align to TRBD1. The CDR3 totals 14 residues. In germline, CDR1 is KGHSH, CDR2 LQKENI. J lost 5 bases, V lost 3 bases, and 5 bases had no gene match.

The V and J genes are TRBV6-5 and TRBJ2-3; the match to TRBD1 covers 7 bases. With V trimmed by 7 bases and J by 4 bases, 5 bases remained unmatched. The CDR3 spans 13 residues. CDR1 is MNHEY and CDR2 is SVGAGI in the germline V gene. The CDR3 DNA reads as TGTGCCAGCAAGGGGACAGCGTCAGATACGCAGTATTTT. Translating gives CASKGTASDTQYF.

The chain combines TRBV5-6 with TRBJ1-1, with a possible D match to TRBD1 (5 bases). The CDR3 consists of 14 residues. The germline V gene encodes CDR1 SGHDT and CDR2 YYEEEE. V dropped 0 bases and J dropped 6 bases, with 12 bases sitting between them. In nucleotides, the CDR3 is TGTGCCAGCAGCTTGGCGGTCTCGGGGGCTGAAGCTTTCTTT. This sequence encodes CASSLAVSGAEAFF.

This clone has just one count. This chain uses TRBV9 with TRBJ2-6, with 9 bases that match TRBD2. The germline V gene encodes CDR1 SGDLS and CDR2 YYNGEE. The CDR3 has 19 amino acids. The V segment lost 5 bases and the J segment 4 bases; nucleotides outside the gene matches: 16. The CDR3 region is CASRRSAASGVRGANVLTF. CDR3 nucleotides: TGTGCCAGCAGACGGAGTGCGGCTAGCGGGGTTCGGGGGGCCAACGTCCTGACTTTC.

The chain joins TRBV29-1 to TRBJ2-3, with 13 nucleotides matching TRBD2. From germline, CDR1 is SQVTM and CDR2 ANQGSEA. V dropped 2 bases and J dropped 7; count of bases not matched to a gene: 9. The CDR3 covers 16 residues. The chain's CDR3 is CSVEKGTSGERNTQYF. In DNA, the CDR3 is TGCAGCGTTGAAAAAGGGACTAGCGGGGAGAGGAATACGCAGTATTTT.

The CDR3 sequence is CASSLGLTRTDTQYF. The CDR3 bases are TGTGCCAGCAGCTTGGGACTAACTCGCACAGATACGCAGTATTTT. The V and J genes are TRBV5-6 and TRBJ2-3; TRBD2 might be the D (5 bases). CDR3 length equals 15 residues. Germline V lookup: CDR1 SGHDT, CDR2 YYEEEE. The ends were cut back, 0 bases at V and 1 base at J, with 9 bases in the middle.

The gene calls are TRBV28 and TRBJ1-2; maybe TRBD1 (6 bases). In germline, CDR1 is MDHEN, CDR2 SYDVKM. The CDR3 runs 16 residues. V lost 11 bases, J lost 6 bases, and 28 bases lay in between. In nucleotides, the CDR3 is TGTGCCTCCCACCCTGGGGGCAGCCCAGGGAGAGATGGCTACACCTTC. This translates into CASHPGGSPGRDGYTF.

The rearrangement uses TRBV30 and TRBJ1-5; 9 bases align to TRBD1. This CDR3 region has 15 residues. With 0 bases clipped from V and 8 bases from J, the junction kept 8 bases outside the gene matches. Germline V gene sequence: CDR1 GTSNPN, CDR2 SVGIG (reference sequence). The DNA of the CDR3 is TGTGCCTGGAGTGTACGGGACAGGGAGTGGAAGCCCCAGCATTTT. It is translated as CAWSVRDREWKPQHF.

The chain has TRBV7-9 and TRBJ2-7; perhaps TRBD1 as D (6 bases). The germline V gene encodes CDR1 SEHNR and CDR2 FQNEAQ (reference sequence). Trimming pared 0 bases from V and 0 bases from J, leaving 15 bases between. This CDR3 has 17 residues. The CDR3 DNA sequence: TGTGCCAGCAGCTTAGCGACGCAGGGGCCTACCTCCTACGAGCAGTACTTC. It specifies CASSLATQGPTSYEQYF.

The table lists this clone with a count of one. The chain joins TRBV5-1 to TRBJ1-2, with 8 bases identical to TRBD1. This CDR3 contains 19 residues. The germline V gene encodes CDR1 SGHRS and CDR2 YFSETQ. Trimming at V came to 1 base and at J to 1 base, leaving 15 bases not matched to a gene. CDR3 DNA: TGCGCCAGCAGCTTGCTTCCAAACACCCAGGGACAGGTTAACTATGGCTACACCTTC. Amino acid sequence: CASSLLPNTQGQVNYGYTF.